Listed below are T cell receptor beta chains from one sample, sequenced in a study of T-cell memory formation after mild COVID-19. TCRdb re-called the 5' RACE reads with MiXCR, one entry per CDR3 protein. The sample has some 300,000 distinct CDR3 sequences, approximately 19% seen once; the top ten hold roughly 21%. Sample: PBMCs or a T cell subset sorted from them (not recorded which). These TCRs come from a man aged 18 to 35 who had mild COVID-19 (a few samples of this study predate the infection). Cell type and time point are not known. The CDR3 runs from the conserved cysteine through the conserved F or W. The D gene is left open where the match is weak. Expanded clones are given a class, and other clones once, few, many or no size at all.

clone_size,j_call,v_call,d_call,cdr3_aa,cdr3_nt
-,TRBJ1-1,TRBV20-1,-,CSARGQGRGVTEAFF,TGCAGTGCTAGAGGGCAGGGGCGTGGGGTCACTGAAGCTTTCTTT
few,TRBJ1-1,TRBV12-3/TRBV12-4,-,CASSQQWGARTEAFF,TGTGCCAGCAGCCAACAGTGGGGGGCGAGAACTGAAGCTTTCTTT
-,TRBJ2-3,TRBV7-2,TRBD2,CASSPGGLGTDTQYF,TGTGCCAGCAGCCCGGGGGGGCTCGGCACAGATACGCAGTATTTT
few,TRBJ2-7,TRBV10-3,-,CAISDEGSYEQYF,TGTGCCATCAGTGATGAGGGGTCCTACGAGCAGTACTTC
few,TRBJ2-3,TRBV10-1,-,CASSPSRGRTDTQYF,TGCGCCAGCAGCCCCAGCCGGGGCAGGACAGATACGCAGTATTTT
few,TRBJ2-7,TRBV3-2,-,CAGRRRAGISYEQYF,TGTGCCGGACGAAGACGAGCGGGGATCTCCTACGAGCAGTACTTC
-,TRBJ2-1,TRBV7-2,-,CASESRDVRDEQFF,TGTGCCAGCGAGAGTAGGGATGTCAGGGATGAGCAGTTCTTC
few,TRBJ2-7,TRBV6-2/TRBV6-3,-,CASSYSMAYEQYF,TGTGCCAGCAGTTACTCTATGGCGTACGAGCAGTACTTC
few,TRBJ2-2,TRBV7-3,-,CASSLITGSGTGELFF,TGTGCCAGCAGCTTAATTACAGGGTCTGGCACCGGGGAGCTGTTTTTT
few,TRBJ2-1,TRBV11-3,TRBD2,CASSPRTSGGGHEQFF,TGTGCCAGCAGCCCACGGACTAGCGGGGGGGGGCATGAGCAGTTCTTC
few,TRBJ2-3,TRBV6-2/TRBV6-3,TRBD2,CASRELAGDNTDTQYF,TGTGCCAGCAGGGAACTAGCGGGGGACAACACAGATACGCAGTATTTT
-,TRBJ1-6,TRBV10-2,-,CAPPGRLYNSPLHF,TGCGCCCCCCCAGGACGGCTTTATAATTCACCCCTCCACTTT
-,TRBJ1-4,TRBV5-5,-,CASSLEPGGKLFF,TGTGCCAGCAGCTTGGAACCCGGGGGAAAACTGTTTTTT
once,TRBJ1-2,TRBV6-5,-,CASSYGTPHNGYTF,TGTGCCAGCAGTTACGGGACACCTCACAATGGCTACACCTTC
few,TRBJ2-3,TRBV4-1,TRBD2,CASRREGTSGGTDTQYF,TGCGCCAGCAGGAGGGAAGGGACTAGCGGGGGCACAGATACGCAGTATTTT
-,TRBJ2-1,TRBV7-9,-,CASSKGGSYNEQFF,TGTGCCAGCAGCAAGGGGGGCTCCTACAATGAGCAGTTCTTC
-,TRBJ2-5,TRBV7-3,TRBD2,CASSPGGDQETQYF,TGTGCCAGCAGCCCCGGGGGGGATCAAGAGACCCAGTACTTC
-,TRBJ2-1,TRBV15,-,CATSRGGDSNEQFF,TGTGCCACCAGCAGAGGAGGGGATTCCAATGAGCAGTTCTTC
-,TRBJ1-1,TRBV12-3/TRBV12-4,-,CASSRTNTEAFF,TGTGCCAGCAGCCGGACAAACACTGAAGCTTTCTTT
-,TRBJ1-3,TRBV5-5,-,CASSLGHGHGNTIYF,TGTGCCAGCAGCTTGGGCCACGGACACGGAAACACCATATATTTT
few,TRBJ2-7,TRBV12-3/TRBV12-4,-,CASSSGPGRYF,TGTGCCAGCAGTTCGGGTCCTGGAAGGTACTTC